This TCR beta chain was recorded in a study of OX40 agonist ivuxolimab in advanced cancers. In the study overall: Of the participants, over 30% had some prior anti-PD-1, anti-PD-L1 or anti-CTLA-4 therapy, which was allowed. General observations from the study: On average, CD8+ T cells had more expanded clones than CD4+. Among expanded peripheral T cells, antigen specificity went undetermined.

Profiled with immunoSEQ multiplex PCR; TCRdb holds only in-frame clones, not every one. The sample holds some 19,000 clones, approximately 78% seen once. The CDR3 covers 17 residues. Points on this clone: Its antigen is not identified.

The chain joins TRBV1 to TRBJ2-6; TRBD1 reflects the table's D call only, with no check against the DNA. TRBV1 counts as a pseudogene. This specimen was CD4+ or CD8+ T cells sorted from blood, taken in a trial of the OX40 agonist ivuxolimab. This clonotype was sampled from an adult with an advanced solid tumor such as melanoma, head and neck, liver or kidney cancer. Here the CDR3 DNA reads TGCACCAGCAGTTGTGGTGGTTTGTGCAGTCGGGCCAACGTCCTGACTTTC. It specifies CTSSCGGLCSRANVLTF.